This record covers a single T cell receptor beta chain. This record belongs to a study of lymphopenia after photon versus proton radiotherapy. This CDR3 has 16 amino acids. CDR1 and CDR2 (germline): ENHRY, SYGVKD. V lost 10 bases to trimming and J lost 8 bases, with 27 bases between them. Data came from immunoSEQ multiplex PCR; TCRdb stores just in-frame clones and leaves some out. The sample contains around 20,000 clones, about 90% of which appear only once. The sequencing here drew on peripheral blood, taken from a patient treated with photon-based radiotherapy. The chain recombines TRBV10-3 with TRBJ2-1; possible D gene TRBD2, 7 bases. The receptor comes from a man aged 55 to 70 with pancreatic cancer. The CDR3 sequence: CATTSPGGTNLHEQFF. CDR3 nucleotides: TGTGCCACCACTTCACCGGGGGGCACGAACCTCCATGAGCAGTTCTTC.